A single T cell receptor beta chain is shown here with its context. This sample is part of a study of blood T cell repertoires in COVID-19. Deletions cut 6 bases from V and 6 bases from J, with 11 bases between. The CDR3 totals 11 residues. Germline V CDR1 and CDR2: SQVTM, ANQGSEA. As handled by the study authors: Estimation of nucleated cell counts relied on the amplification of reference gene primers. This table comes from immunoSEQ multiplex PCR, and its TCRdb copy is limited to in-frame clones, with some not included. From that table come the V and J calls and clone size; the DNA was used to work out D and trimming. The table lists about 250,000 clones, approximately 90% of them singletons.

The chain uses TRBV29-1 and TRBJ1-1; possible D gene TRBD1, 5 bases. The specimen sequenced was peripheral blood. This clonotype originated in a man between 18 and 35 years old with active or convalescent COVID-19. CDR3 sequence: CSVRGGPEAFF. CDR3 nucleotides: TGCAGCGTGAGGGGAGGTCCTGAAGCTTTCTTT.